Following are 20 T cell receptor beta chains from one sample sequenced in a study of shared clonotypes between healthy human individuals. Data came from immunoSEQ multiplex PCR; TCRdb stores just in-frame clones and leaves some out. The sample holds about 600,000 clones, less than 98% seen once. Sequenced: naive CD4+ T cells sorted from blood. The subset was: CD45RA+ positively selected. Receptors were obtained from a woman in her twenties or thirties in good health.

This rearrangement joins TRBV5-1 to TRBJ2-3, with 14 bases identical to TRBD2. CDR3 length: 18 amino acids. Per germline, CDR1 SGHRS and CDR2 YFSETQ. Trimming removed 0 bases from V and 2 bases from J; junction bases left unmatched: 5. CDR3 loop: CASSLGLAGGVYTDTQYF. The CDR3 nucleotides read TGCGCCAGCAGCTTGGGACTAGCGGGAGGGGTGTACACAGATACGCAGTATTTT.

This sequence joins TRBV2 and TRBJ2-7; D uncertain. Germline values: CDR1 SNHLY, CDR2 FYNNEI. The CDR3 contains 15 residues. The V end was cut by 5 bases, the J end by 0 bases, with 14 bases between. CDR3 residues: CASSQKTILSYEQYF. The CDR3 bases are TGTGCCAGCAGTCAGAAGACCATTCTCTCCTACGAGCAGTACTTC.

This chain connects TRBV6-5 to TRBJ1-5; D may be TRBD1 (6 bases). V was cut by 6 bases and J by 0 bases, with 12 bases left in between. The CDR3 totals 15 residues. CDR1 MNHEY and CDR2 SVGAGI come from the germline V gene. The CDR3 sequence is CASSRGQYSNQPQHF. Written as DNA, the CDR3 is TGTGCCAGCAGCCGTGGACAGTATAGCAATCAGCCCCAGCATTTT.

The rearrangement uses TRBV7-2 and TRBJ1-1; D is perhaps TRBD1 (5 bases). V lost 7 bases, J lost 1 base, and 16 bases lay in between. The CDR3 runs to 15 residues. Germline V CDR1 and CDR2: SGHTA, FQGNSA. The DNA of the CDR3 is TGTGCCAGCAAAGAGGAGTGGGGGAAGAACACTGAAGCTTTCTTT. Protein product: CASKEEWGKNTEAFF.

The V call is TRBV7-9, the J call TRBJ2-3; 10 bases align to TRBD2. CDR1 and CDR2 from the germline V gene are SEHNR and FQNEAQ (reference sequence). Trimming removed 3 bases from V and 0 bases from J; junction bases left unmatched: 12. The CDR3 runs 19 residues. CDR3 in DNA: TGTGCCAGCAGCTTTGGCCTAGCGGGAGCGCTGGCAAGCACAGATACGCAGTATTTT. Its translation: CASSFGLAGALASTDTQYF.

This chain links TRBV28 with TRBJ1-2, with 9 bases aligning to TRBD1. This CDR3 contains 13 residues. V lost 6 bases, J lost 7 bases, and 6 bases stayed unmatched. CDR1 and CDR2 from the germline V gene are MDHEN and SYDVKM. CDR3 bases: TGTGCCAGCAGGTCCGGGACAGGGTCTGGCTACACCTTC. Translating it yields CASRSGTGSGYTF.

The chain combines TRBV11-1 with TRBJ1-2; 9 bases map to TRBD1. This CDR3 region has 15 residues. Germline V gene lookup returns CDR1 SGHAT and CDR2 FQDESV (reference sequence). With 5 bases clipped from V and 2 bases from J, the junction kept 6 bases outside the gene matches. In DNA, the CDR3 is TGTGCCAGCAGCCTCGGACAGGGGAGGAACTATGGCTACACCTTC. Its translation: CASSLGQGRNYGYTF.

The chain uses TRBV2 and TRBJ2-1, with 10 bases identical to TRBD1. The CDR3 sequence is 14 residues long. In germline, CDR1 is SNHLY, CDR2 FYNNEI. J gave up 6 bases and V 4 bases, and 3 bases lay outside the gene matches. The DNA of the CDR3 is TGTGCCAGCAGTGGGGACAGGGGTCCCAATGAGCAGTTCTTC. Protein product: CASSGDRGPNEQFF.

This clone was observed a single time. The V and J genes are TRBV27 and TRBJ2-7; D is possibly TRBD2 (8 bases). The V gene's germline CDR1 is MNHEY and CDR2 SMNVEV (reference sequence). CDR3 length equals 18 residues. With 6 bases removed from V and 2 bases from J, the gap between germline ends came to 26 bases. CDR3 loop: CASRSTGLWFSGTYEQYF. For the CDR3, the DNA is TGTGCCAGCAGATCGACAGGGCTATGGTTTAGCGGGACCTACGAGCAGTACTTC.

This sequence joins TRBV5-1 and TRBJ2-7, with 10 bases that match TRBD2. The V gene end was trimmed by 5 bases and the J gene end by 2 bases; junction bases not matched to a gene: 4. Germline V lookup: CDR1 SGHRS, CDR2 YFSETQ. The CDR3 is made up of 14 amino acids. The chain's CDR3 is CASRSGLATYEQYF. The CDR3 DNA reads TGCGCCAGCAGATCGGGACTAGCGACCTACGAGCAGTACTTC. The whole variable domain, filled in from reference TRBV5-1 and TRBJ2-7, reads KAGVTQTPRYLIKTRGQQVTLSCSPISGHRSVSWYQQTPGQGLQFLFEYFSETQRNKGNFPGRFSGRQFSNSRSEMNVSTLELGDSALYLCASRSGLATYEQYFGPGTRLTVT.

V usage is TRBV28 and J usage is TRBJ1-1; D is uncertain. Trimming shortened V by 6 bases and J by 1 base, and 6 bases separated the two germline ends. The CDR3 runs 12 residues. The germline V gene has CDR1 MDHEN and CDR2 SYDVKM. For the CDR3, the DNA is TGTGCCAGCAGGATACAGAACACTGAAGCTTTCTTT. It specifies CASRIQNTEAFF. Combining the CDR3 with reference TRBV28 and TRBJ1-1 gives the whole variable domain DVKVTQSSRYLVKRTGEKVFLECVQDMDHENMFWYRQDPGLGLRLIYFSYDVKMKEKGDIPEGYSVSREKKERFSLILESASTNQTSMYLCASRIQNTEAFFGQGTRLTVV.

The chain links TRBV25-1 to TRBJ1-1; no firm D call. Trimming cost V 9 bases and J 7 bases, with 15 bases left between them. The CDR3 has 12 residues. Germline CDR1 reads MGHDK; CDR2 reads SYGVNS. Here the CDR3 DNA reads TGTGCCAGTGGAGGTCCCGTAGTTGAAGCTTTCTTT. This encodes CASGGPVVEAFF.

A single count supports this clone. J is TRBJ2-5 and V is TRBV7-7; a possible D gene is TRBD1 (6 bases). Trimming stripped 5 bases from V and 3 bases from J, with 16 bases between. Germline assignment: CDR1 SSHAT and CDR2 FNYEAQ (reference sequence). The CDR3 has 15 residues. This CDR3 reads CASSPMGASEETQYF. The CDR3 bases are TGTGCCAGCAGCCCTATGGGGGCCTCGGAAGAGACCCAGTACTTC.

The CDR3 loop reads CASSSQGYQPQHF. Written as DNA, the CDR3 is TGTGCCAGCTCGTCACAGGGGTATCAGCCCCAGCATTTT. The chain recombines TRBV18 with TRBJ1-5; 7 bases match TRBD1. CDR1 and CDR2 from the germline V gene are KGHSH and LQKENI. This CDR3 contains 13 residues. Trimming took 6 bases from V and 5 from J; bases not matched to a gene: 4.

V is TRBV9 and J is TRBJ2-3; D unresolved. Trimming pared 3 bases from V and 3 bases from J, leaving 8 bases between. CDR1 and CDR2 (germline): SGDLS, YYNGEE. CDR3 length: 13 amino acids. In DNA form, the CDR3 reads TGTGCCAGCAGCGATGTCCCTACAGATACGCAGTATTTT. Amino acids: CASSDVPTDTQYF.

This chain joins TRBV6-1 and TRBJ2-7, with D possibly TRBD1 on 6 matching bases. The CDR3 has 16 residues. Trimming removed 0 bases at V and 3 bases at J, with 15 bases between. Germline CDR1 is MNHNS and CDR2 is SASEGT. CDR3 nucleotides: TGTGCCAGCAGTGAAGCTAGAGGGGGTTCCCTCTACGAGCAGTACTTC. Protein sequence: CASSEARGGSLYEQYF.

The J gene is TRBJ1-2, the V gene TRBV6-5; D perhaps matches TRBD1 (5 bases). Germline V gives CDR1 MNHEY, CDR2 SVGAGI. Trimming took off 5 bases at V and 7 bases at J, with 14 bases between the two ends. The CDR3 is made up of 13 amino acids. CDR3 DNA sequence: TGTGCCAGCAGTACCGGGACTATGGGTGGCTACACCTTC. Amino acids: CASSTGTMGGYTF.

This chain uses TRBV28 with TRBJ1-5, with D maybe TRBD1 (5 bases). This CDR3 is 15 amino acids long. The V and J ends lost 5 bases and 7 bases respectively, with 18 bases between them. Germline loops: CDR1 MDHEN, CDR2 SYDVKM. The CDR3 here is CASSLQRGGGQPQHF. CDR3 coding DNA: TGTGCCAGCAGTCTCCAACGGGGCGGGGGGCAGCCCCAGCATTTT.

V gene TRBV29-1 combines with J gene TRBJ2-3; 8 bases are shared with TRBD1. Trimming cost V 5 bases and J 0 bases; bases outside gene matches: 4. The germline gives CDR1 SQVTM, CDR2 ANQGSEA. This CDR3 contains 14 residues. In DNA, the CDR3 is TGCAGCGTTCAGCAGGGGGCTAGCACAGATACGCAGTATTTT. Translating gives CSVQQGASTDTQYF.

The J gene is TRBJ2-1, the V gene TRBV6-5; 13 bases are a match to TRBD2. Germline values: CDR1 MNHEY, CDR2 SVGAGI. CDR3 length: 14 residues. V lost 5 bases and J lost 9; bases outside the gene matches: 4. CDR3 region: CASSQLAGGTEQFF. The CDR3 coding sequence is TGTGCCAGCAGTCAACTAGCGGGAGGGACTGAGCAGTTCTTC.